This TCR beta chain was captured in a study of blood T cells in healthy people across ages. Combining a sample-barcoded 5' primer with a J-beta primer mix, a second PCR ran for 7 to 11 cycles. Template switching added a 12-random-nucleotide identifier to every cDNA molecule. Per sample, CDR3-containing paired-end reads numbered at least 2.5 million. Each CDR3 protein gets one entry after TCRdb re-called the 5' RACE reads with MiXCR. Of about 670,000 distinct CDR3 sequences in the sample, roughly half were seen once. Study conclusions and caveats: The study lacked donor CMV status, which possibly confounded expanded clonotype changes. A strong correlation was seen between TCR beta diversity and naive T cell percentage.

V lost 3 bases, J lost 7 bases, and 9 bases stayed unmatched. The germline gives CDR1 DFQATT, CDR2 SNEGSKA (reference sequence). This CDR3 region has 13 residues. There are many counts of this clonotype. As yet, its antigen is unknown. The TCR sequence derives from a woman older than 75 in good health. Sample: blood. The chain recombines TRBV20-1 with TRBJ2-7, with TRBD2 matching over 7 bases. The CDR3 DNA sequence: TGCAGTGCTAGGTGGCTCAAAGCGGGGGAGCAGTACTTC. Protein product: CSARWLKAGEQYF.